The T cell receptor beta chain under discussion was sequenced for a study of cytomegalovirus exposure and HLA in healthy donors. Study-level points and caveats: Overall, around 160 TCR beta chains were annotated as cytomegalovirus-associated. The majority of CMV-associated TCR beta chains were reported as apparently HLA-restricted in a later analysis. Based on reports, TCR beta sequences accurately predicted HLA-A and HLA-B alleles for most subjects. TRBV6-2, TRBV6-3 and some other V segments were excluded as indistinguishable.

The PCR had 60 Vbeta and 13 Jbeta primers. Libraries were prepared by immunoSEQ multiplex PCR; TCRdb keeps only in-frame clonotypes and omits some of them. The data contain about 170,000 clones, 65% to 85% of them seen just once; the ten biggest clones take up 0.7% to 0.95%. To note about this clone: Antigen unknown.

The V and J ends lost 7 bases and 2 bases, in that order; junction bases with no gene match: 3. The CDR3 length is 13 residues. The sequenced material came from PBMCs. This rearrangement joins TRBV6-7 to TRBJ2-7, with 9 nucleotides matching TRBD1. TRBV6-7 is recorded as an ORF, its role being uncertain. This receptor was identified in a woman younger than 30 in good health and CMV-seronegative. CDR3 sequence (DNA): TGTGCCAGCAAGGACAGGGGAGCCTACGAGCAGTACTTC. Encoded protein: CASKDRGAYEQYF.